Below are 17 T cell receptor beta chains sequenced from a single sample in a study of cytomegalovirus exposure and HLA in healthy donors. PCR involved 60 Vbeta and 13 Jbeta primers. Some clones are missing from TCRdb's copy, which holds only in-frame ones; the method was immunoSEQ multiplex PCR. This sample has 150,000 to 200,000 clones, with about 85% found just once. The sample taken for sequencing was PBMCs. The source of these receptors is a male donor in good health and CMV-seropositive.

The chain employs TRBV5-1 and TRBJ1-1; 8 bases are a match to TRBD1. CDR1 is SGHRS and CDR2 is YFSETQ in the germline V gene. J lost 6 bases, V lost 0 bases, and 7 bases had no gene match. The CDR3 is made up of 15 amino acids. The CDR3 is CASSLDDRGGAEAFF. In nucleotides, the CDR3 is TGCGCCAGCAGCTTGGACGACAGGGGTGGTGCTGAAGCTTTCTTT.

Only one count was recorded for this clone. This sequence joins TRBV9 and TRBJ2-5; possibly TRBD2 for D (6 bases). The CDR3 runs to 13 residues. The V gene's germline CDR1 is SGDLS and CDR2 YYNGEE. V gave up 3 bases and J gave up 9 bases, with 15 bases separating them. As DNA, the CDR3 is TGTGCCAGCAGCGACGGGACTGCCGAGGCCCAGTACTTC. Its translation: CASSDGTAEAQYF.

V gene TRBV5-4 combines with J gene TRBJ2-1; D is perhaps TRBD1 (9 bases). Germline V gives CDR1 SGHNT, CDR2 YYREEE (reference sequence). Trimming removed 4 bases at V and 5 bases at J, with 19 bases between. The CDR3 has 16 amino acids. CDR3 sequence reads: CASSPGGDRVDNEQFF. The CDR3 DNA reads TGTGCCAGCAGCCCGGGGGGGGACAGGGTGGACAATGAGCAGTTCTTC.

DNA for the CDR3: TGTGCCTGGTCTAAACTGTACGAGCAGTACTTC. This translates into CAWSKLYEQYF. The rearrangement uses TRBV30 and TRBJ2-5; unclear D gene. The J call may be in error: the DNA end matches TRBJ2-7 better. The CDR3 sequence is 11 residues long. Germline values: CDR1 GTSNPN, CDR2 SVGIG (reference sequence).

CDR3 protein: CASSLAGGDQGNIQYF. CDR3 nucleotides: TGTGCCAGCAGCTTAGCGGGAGGGGATCAGGGGAACATTCAGTACTTC. V usage is TRBV7-2 and J usage is TRBJ2-4; D may be TRBD2 (7 bases). Deletions cut 0 bases from V and 7 bases from J, with 16 bases between. The CDR3 is 16 residues long. CDR1 is SGHTA, CDR2 FQGNSA, per germline. Supplemented by reference TRBV7-2 and TRBJ2-4, the full variable domain reads GAGVSQSPSNKVTEKGKDVELRCDPISGHTALYWYRQSLGQGLEFLIYFQGNSAPDKSGLPSDRFSAERTGGSVSTLTIQRTQQEDSAVYLCASSLAGGDQGNIQYFGAGTRLSVL.

The chain links TRBV28 to TRBJ2-7, with D tentatively TRBD2 (6 bases). Looked up from germline, CDR1 is MDHEN and CDR2 is SYDVKM. V was pared by 6 bases and J by 2 bases, with 14 bases between. The length of the CDR3 is 14 residues. The CDR3 region has the DNA TGTGCCAGCAGGAATGGAGGGGAAACCTACGAGCAGTACTTC. Its protein is CASRNGGETYEQYF.

This clone appeared a single time. The chain is built from TRBV2 and TRBJ2-5; TRBD2 is a possible D gene (6 bases). Near its end, the DNA agrees better with TRBJ2-7, so the J call may be wrong. Germline values: CDR1 SNHLY, CDR2 FYNNEI. CDR3 size: 12 residues. The CDR3 loop reads CASTGDFYEQYF. The CDR3 DNA reads TGTGCCAGCACCGGGGACTTCTACGAGCAGTACTTC.

The genes are TRBV9 and TRBJ2-1; TRBD2 matches at 14 bases. This CDR3 is 19 amino acids long. Germline V gene data show CDR1 as SGDLS and CDR2 as YYNGEE. V trimming: 3 bases; J trimming: 1 base; junction bases outside the gene matches: 9. The chain's CDR3 is CASSGSGTSGSHSYNEQFF. The CDR3 DNA reads as TGTGCCAGCAGCGGCTCCGGGACTAGCGGGAGTCATTCCTACAATGAGCAGTTCTTC.

The chain is built from TRBV6-1 and TRBJ2-3; tentatively, D is TRBD2 (5 bases). The CDR3 has 18 amino acids. V shed 4 bases and J shed 0 bases, with 20 bases lying between them. Germline CDR1 and CDR2: MNHNS and SASEGT. CDR3 sequence: CASSGTFGMLTSTDTQYF. The CDR3, as DNA: TGTGCCAGCAGTGGCACCTTCGGGATGCTAACTAGCACAGATACGCAGTATTTT.

This chain connects TRBV7-8 to TRBJ1-1, with 9 bases lining up with TRBD1. The length of the CDR3 is 14 residues. Germline values: CDR1 SGHVS, CDR2 FQNEAQ. V shed 4 bases, J shed 1 base, and the junction held 1 base outside the gene matches. The CDR3 nucleotides read TGTGCCAGCAGCTCGGGACAGGGGAACACTGAAGCTTTCTTT. Translating it yields CASSSGQGNTEAFF.

The CDR3 region is CASTPGTGRNYGYTF. CDR3 DNA: TGTGCCAGCACCCCCGGGACAGGGAGAAACTATGGCTACACCTTC. This sequence joins TRBV7-9 and TRBJ1-2; 9 nucleotides agree with TRBD1. Germline V gene sequence: CDR1 SEHNR, CDR2 FQNEAQ (reference sequence). The junction had 8 bases not matched to a gene; V was cut back by 7 bases and J by 2 bases. The length of the CDR3 is 15 residues.

The V gene is TRBV5-1, the J gene TRBJ2-5; D uncertain. Trimming took 0 bases from V and 5 from J, leaving 11 bases between them. This CDR3 has 14 amino acids. Germline CDR1 reads SGHRS; CDR2 reads YFSETQ. The CDR3 sequence is CASSLDSGLETQYF. CDR3 nucleotide sequence: TGCGCCAGCAGCTTGGACTCCGGGTTGGAGACCCAGTACTTC.

The chain joins TRBV7-2 to TRBJ2-3; TRBD2 matches at 10 bases. V was pared by 4 bases and J by 0 bases, with 7 bases of the junction left unmatched. The CDR3 consists of 17 residues. The germline V gene encodes CDR1 SGHTA and CDR2 FQGNSA. The CDR3 DNA reads TGTGCCAGCAGCTACCGGACTAGCGGTCTGAGCACAGATACGCAGTATTTT. Translated, it gives CASSYRTSGLSTDTQYF.

The chain links TRBV7-9 to TRBJ1-2; D not resolved. The CDR3 length is 15 residues. CDR1 is SEHNR, CDR2 FQNEAQ, per germline (reference sequence). Trimming left V 0 bases short and J 8 bases short, with 16 bases between. The DNA of the CDR3 is TGTGCCAGCAGCTTAGCGCTACGGAGGGCAGACGGCTACACCTTC. Amino acids: CASSLALRRADGYTF. Full variable domain (rest looked up from reference TRBV7-9 and TRBJ1-2): DTGVSQNPRHKITKRGQNVTFRCDPISEHNRLYWYRQTLGQGPEFLTYFQNEAQLEKSRLLSDRFSAERPKGSFSTLEIQRTEQGDSAMYLCASSLALRRADGYTFGSGTRLTVV.

The chain uses TRBV11-1 and TRBJ2-7; 9 positions match TRBD1. The J segment lost 4 bases and the V segment lost 5 bases, leaving 9 bases of the junction unmatched. From germline, CDR1 is SGHAT and CDR2 FQDESV (reference sequence). The CDR3 contains 15 residues. CDR3 protein: CASSVRDRVTYEQYF. CDR3 DNA sequence: TGTGCCAGCAGCGTCCGGGACAGGGTTACGTACGAGCAGTACTTC.

J is TRBJ2-3 and V is TRBV9; 10 nucleotides match TRBD2. V lost 4 bases to trimming and J lost 4 bases; unmatched junction nucleotides: 9. The V gene's germline CDR1 is SGDLS and CDR2 YYNGEE. The CDR3 sequence is 16 residues long. The CDR3 region has the DNA TGTGCCAGCAGCTCGCAAAGCGGGAGGGCCGCAGATACGCAGTATTTT. Translated, it gives CASSSQSGRAADTQYF. The complete variable domain, with remaining parts taken from reference TRBV9 and TRBJ2-3, reads DSGVTQTPKHLITATGQRVTLRCSPRSGDLSVYWYQQSLDQGLQFLIQYYNGEERAKGNILERFSAQQFPDLHSELNLSSLELGDSALYFCASSSQSGRAADTQYFGPGTRLTVL.

The chain carries TRBV2 and TRBJ2-5; 7 nucleotides align to TRBD1. The end of the DNA fits TRBJ2-7 better, so the J call may be wrong. This CDR3 spans 13 amino acids. Germline lookup yields CDR1 SNHLY and CDR2 FYNNEI. The CDR3 is CASIHRGPYEQYF. The CDR3 bases are TGTGCCAGCATACACAGGGGACCCTACGAGCAGTACTTC.